This entry lists 13 T cell receptor beta chains sequenced from one sample in a study of beta chain features in type 1 diabetes. Whole-study findings and limits: Among all four CD4+ subsets, Type 1 diabetes patients had TCRB CDR3s that were moderately but significantly shorter.

The antigens of these receptors remain unknown. The investigators reverse transcribed all of the isolated RNA, so they sequenced expressed TCRB transcripts. TCRdb's table, derived via immunoSEQ multiplex PCR, lists solely in-frame clones and lacks some. Of 150,000 or so clones in the sample, about 63% were seen once. Specimen: naive CD4+ T cells from blood. The receptors derive from a man aged 30-40 years with type 1 diabetes.

V gene TRBV18 combines with J gene TRBJ2-2, with D perhaps being TRBD1 or TRBD2 (7 bases each). V was trimmed by 4 bases and J by 5 bases, leaving 14 bases between them. Germline CDR1 KGHSH, CDR2 LQKENI. The CDR3 loop spans 15 amino acids. The CDR3 DNA follows: TGTGCCAGCTCACGCGGGACAGCGGGGACCGGGGAGCTGTTTTTT. Translation: CASSRGTAGTGELFF.

This clone has only one observation. The chain couples TRBV30 to TRBJ1-2; D is perhaps TRBD1 (5 bases). The V gene's germline CDR1 is GTSNPN and CDR2 SVGIG (reference sequence). Between the trimmed V and J ends, which lost 3 bases and 8 bases, there was a span of 7 bases. CDR3 size: 10 residues. Here the CDR3 reads CAWRGDGYTF. In nucleotides, the CDR3 is TGTGCCTGGAGGGGGGACGGCTACACCTTC.

This chain links TRBV2 with TRBJ2-3; 11 nucleotides agree with TRBD2. The germline gives CDR1 SNHLY, CDR2 FYNNEI. The junction had 3 bases not matched to a gene; V was cut back by 8 bases and J by 2 bases. The CDR3 consists of 14 residues. The CDR3 region is CASASGGITDTQYF. CDR3 DNA sequence: TGTGCCAGCGCTAGCGGGGGGATCACAGATACGCAGTATTTT.

The chain's CDR3 is CASSLADRDREQFF. As DNA, the CDR3 is TGTGCCAGCAGCTTAGCGGACAGGGATCGTGAGCAGTTCTTC. V is TRBV7-9 and J is TRBJ2-1; 8 bases map to TRBD1. The CDR3 has 14 residues. With 0 bases clipped from V and 9 bases from J, the junction kept 4 bases outside the gene matches. Germline assignment: CDR1 SEHNR and CDR2 FQNEAQ (reference sequence). The full variable domain, in which reference TRBV7-9 and TRBJ2-1 provide the parts outside the CDR3, is DTGVSQNPRHKITKRGQNVTFRCDPISEHNRLYWYRQTLGQGPEFLTYFQNEAQLEKSRLLSDRFSAERPKGSFSTLEIQRTEQGDSAMYLCASSLADRDREQFFGPGTRLTVL.

There are a few counts of this clone. The chain uses TRBV30 and TRBJ2-1; 8 nucleotides align to TRBD1. This CDR3 region has 14 residues. CDR1 and CDR2 from the germline V gene are GTSNPN and SVGIG (reference sequence). V gave up 0 bases and J gave up 7 bases; unmatched junction bases: 5. The CDR3 spells CAWSVRTGSNEQFF. Written as DNA, the CDR3 is TGTGCCTGGAGTGTAAGGACAGGGAGTAATGAGCAGTTCTTC.

This clone came up once. V usage is TRBV10-3 and J usage is TRBJ2-3; 8 bases match TRBD2. Losses at the gene ends were 7 bases for V and 0 bases for J; bases not matched to a gene: 9. This CDR3 is built from 16 residues. Germline V CDR1 and CDR2: ENHRY, SYGVKD. The CDR3 DNA follows: TGTGCCATCACCAAGGAACTAGCGGCGAGCACAGATACGCAGTATTTT. Amino acids: CAITKELAASTDTQYF.

The rearrangement links TRBV27 to TRBJ1-2; 9 bases fit TRBD1. Per the germline V gene, CDR1 is MNHEY and CDR2 is SMNVEV (reference sequence). The junction had 3 bases not matched to a gene; V was cut back by 4 bases and J by 0 bases. The CDR3 covers 15 residues. CDR3 sequence reads: CASSSTGGPNYGYTF. CDR3 DNA sequence: TGTGCCAGCAGTTCAACAGGGGGCCCTAACTATGGCTACACCTTC.

This chain joins TRBV19 and TRBJ2-1; D gene uncertain. The germline gives CDR1 LNHDA, CDR2 SQIVND (reference sequence). This CDR3 has 10 amino acids. Between the trimmed V and J ends, which lost 8 bases and 9 bases, there was a span of 8 bases. CDR3 region: CASSRGEQFF. CDR3 nucleotides: TGTGCCAGTTCTAGAGGTGAGCAGTTCTTC.

J is TRBJ1-5 and V is TRBV4-3; D unclear. The germline V and J ends were trimmed by 0 bases and 5 bases, with 14 bases remaining between them. The CDR3 extends over 16 amino acids. CDR1 is LGHNA, CDR2 YSLEER, per germline. CDR3 sequence reads: CASSQDWAVQYQPQHF. CDR3 DNA: TGCGCCAGCAGCCAAGATTGGGCGGTCCAATATCAGCCCCAGCATTTT.

The chain joins TRBV6-5 to TRBJ1-5, with D maybe TRBD1 (5 bases). Trimming cost V 2 bases and J 0 bases, with 8 bases left between them. The CDR3 extends over 15 amino acids. Germline loops: CDR1 MNHEY, CDR2 SVGAGI. CDR3 protein: CASSYGHLSNQPQHF. CDR3 sequence (DNA): TGTGCCAGCAGTTACGGACACCTTAGCAATCAGCCCCAGCATTTT.

This chain joins TRBV7-2 and TRBJ2-3, with a weak D call TRBD1 (5 bases). The V and J ends lost 1 base and 3 bases respectively, with 11 bases between them. The CDR3 is made up of 15 amino acids. Germline V CDR1 and CDR2: SGHTA, FQGNSA. CDR3 in amino acids: CASSLEGAWTDTQYF. The CDR3, as DNA: TGTGCCAGCAGCTTAGAAGGGGCCTGGACAGATACGCAGTATTTT.

This clone was detected a few times. The chain links TRBV12-5 to TRBJ2-3; D is undetermined. V was pared by 6 bases and J by 1 base, with 8 bases between. Germline V lookup: CDR1 LGHNT, CDR2 FRNRAP. CDR3 length: 13 residues. CDR3 sequence reads: CASGVYGTDTQYF. CDR3 in DNA: TGTGCTAGTGGAGTATACGGCACAGATACGCAGTATTTT.

This chain connects TRBV25-1 to TRBJ1-2, with D uncertain. Germline V gene lookup returns CDR1 MGHDK and CDR2 SYGVNS. There are 15 residues in the CDR3. Trimming pared 1 base from V and 4 bases from J, leaving 13 bases between. CDR3 DNA: TGTGCCAGCAGTGAATCCCCGCCAAAGCCCTATGGCTACACCTTC. Its protein is CASSESPPKPYGYTF.